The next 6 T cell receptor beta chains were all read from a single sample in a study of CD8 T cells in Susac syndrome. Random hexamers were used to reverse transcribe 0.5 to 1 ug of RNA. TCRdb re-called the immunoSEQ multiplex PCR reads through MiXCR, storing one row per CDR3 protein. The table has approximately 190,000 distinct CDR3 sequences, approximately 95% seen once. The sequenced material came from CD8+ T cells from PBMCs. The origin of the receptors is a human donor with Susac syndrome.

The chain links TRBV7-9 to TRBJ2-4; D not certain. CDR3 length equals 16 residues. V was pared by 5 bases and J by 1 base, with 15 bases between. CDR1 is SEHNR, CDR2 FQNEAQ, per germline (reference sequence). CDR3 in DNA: TGTGCCAGCAGCGACTGGTTGGGGATGGCCAAAAACATTCAGTACTTC. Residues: CASSDWLGMAKNIQYF.

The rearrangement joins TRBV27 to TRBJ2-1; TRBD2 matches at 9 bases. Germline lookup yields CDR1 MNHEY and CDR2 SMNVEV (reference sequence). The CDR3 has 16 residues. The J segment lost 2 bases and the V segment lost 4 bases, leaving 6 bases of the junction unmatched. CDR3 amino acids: CASSSLAGGPYNEQFF. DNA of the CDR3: TGTGCCAGCAGTTCTTTGGCGGGAGGGCCCTACAATGAGCAGTTCTTC.

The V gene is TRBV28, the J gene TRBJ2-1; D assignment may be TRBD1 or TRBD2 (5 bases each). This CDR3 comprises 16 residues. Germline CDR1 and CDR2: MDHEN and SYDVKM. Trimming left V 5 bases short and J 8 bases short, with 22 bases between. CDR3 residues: CASSTIRAPWDDEQFF. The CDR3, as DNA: TGTGCCAGCAGTACGATCCGGGCTCCCTGGGACGATGAGCAGTTCTTC.

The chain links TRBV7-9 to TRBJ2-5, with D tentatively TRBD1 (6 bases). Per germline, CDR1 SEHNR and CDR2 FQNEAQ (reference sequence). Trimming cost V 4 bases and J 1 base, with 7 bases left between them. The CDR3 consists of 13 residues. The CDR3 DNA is TGTGCCAGCAGCTGGGACACCCAAGAGACCCAGTACTTC. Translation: CASSWDTQETQYF.

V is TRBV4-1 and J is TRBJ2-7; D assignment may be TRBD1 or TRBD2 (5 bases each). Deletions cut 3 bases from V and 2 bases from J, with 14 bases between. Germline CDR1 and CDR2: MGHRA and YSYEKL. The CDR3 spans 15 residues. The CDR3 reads CASSHLGDGAYEQYF. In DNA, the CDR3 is TGCGCCAGCAGCCATCTGGGGGACGGGGCCTACGAGCAGTACTTC.

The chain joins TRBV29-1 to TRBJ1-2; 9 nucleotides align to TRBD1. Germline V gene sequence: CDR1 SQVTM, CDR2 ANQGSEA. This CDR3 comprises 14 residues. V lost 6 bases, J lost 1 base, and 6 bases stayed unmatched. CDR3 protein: CSVLLTGGNYGYTF. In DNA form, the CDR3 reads TGCAGCGTCCTATTGACAGGGGGTAACTATGGCTACACCTTC.